The source of this T cell receptor (beta chain) is a study of T cells after yellow fever vaccination. Study observations and caveats: Within FACS-sorted repertoires, abundant clonotypes contaminating from the bulk population could be present. Only a small proportion of the clonotypes turned up in both the CD4 and the CD8 compartments, likely arising from convergent recombination. Peaking faster, on day 5 versus 15, the secondary response was nonetheless weaker.

Universal primer sites and UMIs were introduced during 5'RACE template-switching synthesis of TCR cDNA. TCRdb re-called the 5' RACE reads through MiXCR, storing one row per CDR3 protein. The sample holds a few hundred thousand distinct CDR3 sequences, 15% to 20% seen once. This clonotype was seen only a few times. The antigen is undetermined. CDR1 is SGHTA and CDR2 is FQGTGA in the germline V gene. Trimming removed 4 bases from V and 2 bases from J, with 10 bases in between. CDR3 length equals 14 residues. The rearrangement joins TRBV7-3 to TRBJ2-3, with a weak D call TRBD2 (6 bases). The specimen comprised PBMCs, sampled 15 days after the yellow fever booster vaccination. The receptor was derived from a young man who received the YFV17D yellow fever vaccine. CDR3 DNA sequence: TGTGCCAGCAGCTCCGGACTACCCACAGATACGCAGTATTTT. This sequence encodes CASSSGLPTDTQYF.